At least ten counts were recorded for the clone carrying this T cell receptor beta chain. Its antigen is unidentified. Template material for amplifying TCR beta CDR3 regions consisted of RNA transcripts. First-round RT-PCR with HTBI primers amplified the TCR CDR3 region. Via MiXCR, TCRdb re-called the multiplex PCR reads, giving one row per CDR3 protein. The sample has around 540,000 distinct CDR3 sequences; around 16% are singletons. The sample belongs to a study of T cells in Graves' hyperthyroidism and ophthalmopathy. Study results and caveats: Among thyroid clonotypes expanded above 0.001, most also appeared in blood. Median prediction lead before ophthalmopathy onset was around 7 months with the model.

Ophthalmopathy patients all had a Clinical Activity Score of at least 3, a NOSPECS grade of at least 4 and disease under 3 months old. PBMCs stemmed from around 10 ml fresh peripheral blood. Germline CDR1 reads MDHEN; CDR2 reads SYDVKM. CDR3 length equals 19 residues. V was clipped by 2 bases and J by 0 bases; unmatched bases: 6. The specimen was blood. This TCR derives from a woman in her 30s with Graves' ophthalmopathy. V is TRBV28 and J is TRBJ2-3, with 15 nucleotides matching TRBD2. CDR3 sequence: CASSLLGLAGGSSTDTQYF. Written as DNA, the CDR3 is TGTGCCAGCAGTTTACTGGGACTAGCGGGAGGCTCTAGCACAGATACGCAGTATTTT.